These 23 T cell receptor beta chains originate from one sample sequenced in a study of immune heterogeneity within non-small cell lung tumors. CDR3 of TCR beta was amplified by multiplex PCR that used 32 V and 13 J primers. TCRdb re-analysed the multiplex PCR reads in MiXCR, keeping a single row per CDR3 protein. The table lists 15,000 or so distinct CDR3 sequences, 30% to 35% of them singletons, with over 12% in the top ten. Genomic DNA extracted from bulk tumor tissue served as template. A total of around 660 ng was used per sample. Several widely spaced biopsies per primary tumor were taken during surgery. The study enrolled patients with untreated, newly diagnosed non-small cell lung cancer who underwent curative surgery. Sequenced: lung tumor tissue. Every receptor here comes from a woman aged 45-65 years with non-small cell lung cancer.

In its sample, this clonotype was seen many times. The V gene is TRBV20-1, the J gene TRBJ1-5, with D possibly matching TRBD1 (5 bases). The CDR3 has 14 residues. Germline CDR1 and CDR2: DFQATT and SNEGSKA (reference sequence). Trimming cost V 0 bases and J 9 bases, with 15 bases left between them. The CDR3 region is CSARDGRLQGPQHF. For the CDR3, the DNA is TGCAGTGCTAGAGATGGCCGGCTCCAGGGGCCCCAGCATTTT.

This clonotype turned up a few times. The chain uses TRBV5-4 and TRBJ2-1; 7 nucleotides match TRBD1. The germline CDR1 and CDR2 sequences are SGHNT and YYREEE (reference sequence). The CDR3 covers 16 residues. V lost 0 bases and J lost 5; bases outside the gene matches: 8. DNA of the CDR3: TGTGCCAGCAGCTTGGAGGGCAGGGGGTCGAACAATGAGCAGTTCTTC. Its translation: CASSLEGRGSNNEQFF.

This chain connects TRBV19 to TRBJ1-1, with TRBD1 identical over 7 bases. Germline CDR1 reads LNHDA; CDR2 reads SQIVND (reference sequence). V lost 8 bases and J lost 1; bases outside the gene matches: 4. The CDR3 runs 13 residues. CDR3 coding DNA: TGTGCCAGTTGGAGGGGGCCGAACACTGAAGCTTTCTTT. It yields the protein CASWRGPNTEAFF.

This clonotype was detected once. The chain links TRBV5-5 to TRBJ2-7; TRBD1 matches 9 bases. Germline CDR1 SGHKS, CDR2 YYEKEE (reference sequence). The CDR3 loop spans 18 amino acids. Trimming at V came to 0 bases and at J to 0 bases, leaving 10 bases not matched to a gene. As DNA, the CDR3 is TGTGCCAGCAGCTTGGATCTGAGCGGGACAGGGAGCTCCTACGAGCAGTACTTC. Translated: CASSLDLSGTGSSYEQYF.

V is TRBV7-2 and J is TRBJ1-5, with a weak D call TRBD1 (6 bases). V lost 4 bases and J 0 bases, leaving 22 bases between the germline ends. Germline V gene lookup returns CDR1 SGHTA and CDR2 FQGNSA. The CDR3 loop spans 19 amino acids. In DNA, the CDR3 is TGTGCCAGCAGCTGGGGGCGGGGGCGGAGGGGTGATAGCAATCAGCCCCAGCATTTT. It translates to CASSWGRGRRGDSNQPQHF.

Relative to its sample, this clonotype is medium-sized (0.01 to 0.1%). V gene TRBV5-1 combines with J gene TRBJ2-7; D gene uncertain. CDR1 is SGHRS and CDR2 is YFSETQ in the germline V gene. The CDR3 contains 14 residues. The germline V and J ends were trimmed by 2 bases and 1 base, with 10 bases remaining between them. The CDR3 region is CASSLGRSSYEQYF. CDR3 DNA: TGCGCCAGCAGCTTAGGACGCTCTTCCTACGAGCAGTACTTC.

In regard to this clonotype: This may stem from a read error, because a much larger clone lies one nucleotide away. In DNA, the CDR3 is TGTGCCAGCAGCCAAGAATCTCTTTGGACTAGCGGGGTGGTTTTCACCGGGGAGCTGTTTTTT. It encodes CASSQESLWTSGVVFTGELFF. The genes are TRBV3-1 and TRBJ2-2, with 12 bases fitting TRBD2. Trimming removed 0 bases from V and 4 bases from J; junction bases left unmatched: 15. Germline CDR1 is LGHDT and CDR2 is YNNKEL (reference sequence). This CDR3 contains 21 residues.

This clonotype occurred once. This CDR3 reads CASSELGKTAKNIQYF. CDR3 nucleotides: TGTGCCAGCAGTGAACTTGGGAAGACAGCCAAAAACATTCAGTACTTC. The genes are TRBV2 and TRBJ2-4, with unresolved D. The CDR3 has 16 amino acids. Trimming left V 2 bases short and J 0 bases short, with 11 bases between. CDR1 and CDR2 from the germline V gene are SNHLY and FYNNEI.

This clonotype was observed at least ten times. The J gene is TRBJ1-1, the V gene TRBV2; the D gene is possibly TRBD1 (6 bases). The CDR3 consists of 17 residues. V was cut by 6 bases and J by 4 bases, with 24 bases left in between. Per the germline V gene, CDR1 is SNHLY and CDR2 is FYNNEI. The chain's CDR3 is CASSYRDTDPQGTEAFF. The CDR3 DNA is TGTGCCAGCAGCTACCGGGACACTGACCCTCAGGGCACTGAAGCTTTCTTT.

There are a few counts of this clonotype. CDR3 bases: TGTGCCAGCACAGAGCGTACGGATCAGCCCCAGCATTTT. Protein: CASTERTDQPQHF. J is TRBJ1-5 and V is TRBV6-2 or TRBV6-3, with D uncertain. Trimming stripped 7 bases from V and 5 bases from J, with 12 bases between. The CDR3 spans 13 residues. The germline gives CDR1 MNHEY, CDR2 SVGEGT.

Many counts were recorded for this clonotype. In DNA, the CDR3 is TGTGCCAGCAGCCAAGTGGGGGCCTACGAGCAGTACTTC. Its translation: CASSQVGAYEQYF. J is TRBJ2-7 and V is TRBV3-1, with D possibly called TRBD1 or TRBD2 (5 bases each). V dropped 1 base and J dropped 2 bases, with 6 bases sitting between them. The V gene's germline CDR1 is LGHDT and CDR2 YNNKEL (reference sequence). The CDR3 sequence is 13 residues long.

The chain recombines TRBV6-1 with TRBJ2-5; 8 bases align to TRBD1. The CDR3 runs to 15 residues. Germline V CDR1 and CDR2: MNHNS, SASEGT. With 1 base clipped from V and 5 bases from J, the junction kept 6 bases outside the gene matches. The CDR3 sequence is CASSEGTGWWETQYF. The CDR3 nucleotides are TGTGCCAGCAGTGAAGGGACAGGGTGGTGGGAGACCCAGTACTTC.

This chain links TRBV3-1 with TRBJ1-6; a weak D match, TRBD1 (6 bases). Germline values: CDR1 LGHDT, CDR2 YNNKEL (reference sequence). V gave up 4 bases and J gave up 8 bases, with 9 bases separating them. The CDR3 has 13 residues. CDR3 in DNA: TGTGCCAGCAGCCTTAGGACAGATTCACCCCTCCACTTT. Translated: CASSLRTDSPLHF.

In this sample, this clonotype is medium-sized. The chain links TRBV6-1 to TRBJ2-7; D call uncertain. The V gene lost 8 bases and the J gene lost 0 bases, with 11 bases spanning the gap. Germline CDR1 and CDR2: MNHNS and SASEGT. This CDR3 comprises 13 residues. CDR3: CASGNLLSYEQYF. DNA of the CDR3: TGTGCCAGCGGGAACTTGCTCTCCTACGAGCAGTACTTC.

This clonotype was counted many times. The chain carries TRBV6-1 and TRBJ2-1; 7 bases are shared with TRBD2. This CDR3 comprises 13 residues. The V gene end was trimmed by 10 bases and the J gene end by 8 bases; junction bases not matched to a gene: 11. The germline V gene encodes CDR1 MNHNS and CDR2 SASEGT. DNA for the CDR3: TGTGCCACCAATTCCCCTGCGGGAGATGAGCAGTTCTTC. Its translation is CATNSPAGDEQFF.

This clonotype occurred many times. The chain combines TRBV11-2 with TRBJ2-7; D is uncertain. The CDR3 length is 13 residues. Germline values: CDR1 SGHAT, CDR2 FQNNGV. V lost 1 base to trimming and J lost 5 bases, with 9 bases between them. The CDR3 loop is CASSLGLNDEQYF. The DNA for the CDR3 is TGTGCCAGCAGCTTAGGCCTCAACGACGAGCAGTACTTC.

The chain has TRBV19 and TRBJ2-1; D might be TRBD1 (5 bases). The germline gives CDR1 LNHDA, CDR2 SQIVND (reference sequence). Deletions cut 5 bases from V and 5 bases from J, with 22 bases between. The CDR3 runs to 17 residues. The CDR3 DNA reads as TGTGCCAGTAGTGCAGGGTGGGGAAATAAGGTTAACAATGAGCAGTTCTTC. It specifies CASSAGWGNKVNNEQFF. Together with reference TRBV19 and TRBJ2-1, the CDR3 gives the full variable domain: DGGITQSPKYLFRKEGQNVTLSCEQNLNHDAMYWYRQDPGQGLRLIYYSQIVNDFQKGDIAEGYSVSREKKESFPLTVTSAQKNPTAFYLCASSAGWGNKVNNEQFFGPGTRLTVL.

At least ten counts were recorded for this clonotype. The CDR3 DNA sequence: TGCAGTGCTAGGGGAACAGGGAAGGGGGTTTCCTACGAGCAGTACTTC. This sequence encodes CSARGTGKGVSYEQYF. The chain employs TRBV20-1 and TRBJ2-7; TRBD1 is a possible D gene (6 bases). The CDR3 contains 16 residues. The germline V gene has CDR1 DFQATT and CDR2 SNEGSKA (reference sequence). The V end lost 3 bases, the J end lost 1 base, and 19 bases lay between the germline ends.

In its sample, this clonotype was seen a few times. The chain recombines TRBV10-2 with TRBJ2-1; D is undetermined. Trimming removed 6 bases from V and 2 bases from J, with 8 bases in between. Per the germline V gene, CDR1 is WSHSY and CDR2 is SAAADI. The CDR3 contains 13 residues. CDR3 in DNA: TGCGCCAGCAGATCCCAGGCCTACAATGAGCAGTTCTTC. This sequence encodes CASRSQAYNEQFF.

This chain joins TRBV27 and TRBJ1-1; TRBD1 is a possible D gene (5 bases). Germline V gene sequence: CDR1 MNHEY, CDR2 SMNVEV (reference sequence). The V end was cut by 3 bases, the J end by 1 base, with 9 bases between. This CDR3 is 14 amino acids long. The CDR3 nucleotides are TGTGCCAGCAGTTTCAGGGTTTGGAACACTGAAGCTTTCTTT. Its translation is CASSFRVWNTEAFF.

The chain has TRBV27 and TRBJ2-7; the match to TRBD2 covers 7 bases. This CDR3 spans 14 amino acids. Germline lookup yields CDR1 MNHEY and CDR2 SMNVEV (reference sequence). V trimming: 2 bases; J trimming: 5 bases; junction bases outside the gene matches: 6. The CDR3 sequence is CASSLAGGWNEQYF. The CDR3 DNA follows: TGTGCCAGCAGTTTAGCCGGGGGGTGGAACGAGCAGTACTTC.

About this clonotype: The junction departs from germline at one end; a sequencing error may be responsible. This chain connects TRBV5-1 to TRBJ1-2, with TRBD1 as a possible D gene (5 bases). Germline CDR1 reads SGHRS; CDR2 reads YFSETQ. This CDR3 is built from 17 residues. The CDR3 loop is CASSLAGLNIFLYGYTF. The DNA of the CDR3 is TGCGCCAGCAGTTTGGCAGGGCTCAATATTTTTCTCTATGGCTACACCTTC.

This clonotype turned up a few times. A much larger clonotype is one base distant, so this may be a read error. The chain recombines TRBV19 with TRBJ2-7; D not certain. Germline V gene lookup returns CDR1 LNHDA and CDR2 SQIVND (reference sequence). The CDR3 sequence is 14 residues long. CDR3 DNA: TGTGTCAGTAGTATAGATCAGGCTGGTGGCGAGCAGTACTTC. It is translated as CVSSIDQAGGEQYF.